The 18 T cell receptor beta chains listed next were all sequenced from one sample in a study of blood T cell repertoires in COVID-19. Clones were sequenced by immunoSEQ multiplex PCR, and TCRdb holds only the in-frame ones, with some missing. The sample shows around 250,000 clones, more than 75% of them seen only once. Sequenced input: PBMCs or T cells enriched from blood (not recorded which). The origin of the receptors is a woman aged 50 to 60 who had recovered from COVID-19.

In its sample, this clone was seen a few times. The chain links TRBV9 to TRBJ2-3, with no clear D. Trimming took off 0 bases at V and 0 bases at J, with 11 bases between the two ends. Germline V gene data show CDR1 as SGDLS and CDR2 as YYNGEE. This CDR3 is built from 16 residues. CDR3 nucleotides: TGTGCCAGCAGCGTAGGGCAGTTCTCCAGCACAGATACGCAGTATTTT. Residues: CASSVGQFSSTDTQYF.

V gene TRBV6-2 or TRBV6-3 combines with J gene TRBJ2-2; 8 bases are a match to TRBD2. Germline V gives CDR1 MNHEY, CDR2 SVGEGT. Trimming cost V 4 bases and J 6 bases; bases outside gene matches: 10. This CDR3 contains 16 residues. This CDR3 reads CASSFGTGGPAGELFF. The CDR3 coding sequence is TGTGCCAGCAGTTTCGGAACGGGAGGGCCGGCCGGGGAGCTGTTTTTT.

V is TRBV7-2 and J is TRBJ1-6; 8 bases align to TRBD1. The CDR3 has 15 amino acids. J gave up 6 bases and V 3 bases, and 4 bases lay outside the gene matches. Per germline, CDR1 SGHTA and CDR2 FQGNSA. CDR3 amino acids: CASSFRQGLNSPLHF. The CDR3 DNA follows: TGTGCCAGCAGCTTTCGACAGGGGCTTAATTCACCCCTCCACTTT. Looking up the rest from reference TRBV7-2 and TRBJ1-6 gives the full variable domain: GAGVSQSPSNKVTEKGKDVELRCDPISGHTALYWYRQSLGQGLEFLIYFQGNSAPDKSGLPSDRFSAERTGGSVSTLTIQRTQQEDSAVYLCASSFRQGLNSPLHFGNGTRLTVT.

The chain links TRBV28 to TRBJ1-2; TRBD1 might be the D (6 bases). From germline, CDR1 is MDHEN and CDR2 SYDVKM. Deletions cut 1 base from V and 4 bases from J, with 13 bases between. The CDR3 has 15 residues. This CDR3 reads CASSLSQGLIYGYTF. DNA for the CDR3: TGTGCCAGCAGTTTATCTCAGGGGCTCATCTATGGCTACACCTTC.

The V call is TRBV20-1, the J call TRBJ2-5; weak D call: TRBD1 (6 bases). CDR1 DFQATT and CDR2 SNEGSKA come from the germline V gene (reference sequence). This CDR3 spans 11 amino acids. V was clipped by 4 bases and J by 5 bases, with 8 bases between them. DNA of the CDR3: TGCAGTGCTAACAGGGTGGAGACCCAGTACTTC. Translated, it gives CSANRVETQYF.

The chain employs TRBV5-8 and TRBJ2-5; 8 positions agree with TRBD2. The CDR3 spans 14 residues. The junction had 4 bases not matched to a gene; V was cut back by 1 base and J by 5 bases. Per germline, CDR1 SGHTS and CDR2 YDEGEE. This chain's CDR3 is CASSLLAGSETQYF. Here the CDR3 DNA reads TGTGCCAGCAGCTTGTTAGCGGGATCGGAGACCCAGTACTTC. The variable domain in full, with the rest retrieved from reference TRBV5-8 and TRBJ2-5, is EAGVTQSPTHLIKTRGQQATLRCSPISGHTSVYWYQQALGLGLQFLLWYDEGEERNRGNFPPRFSGRQFPNYSSELNVNALELEDSALYLCASSLLAGSETQYFGPGTRLLVL.

The DNA of the CDR3 is TGTGCCAGCAGCCCAACGGGGACAGCCTCTTTATCCTACGAGCAGTACTTC. Encoded protein: CASSPTGTASLSYEQYF. The chain joins TRBV28 to TRBJ2-7; 7 bases agree with TRBD1. CDR1 MDHEN and CDR2 SYDVKM come from the germline V gene. The CDR3 contains 17 residues. V was clipped by 6 bases and J by 1 base; unmatched bases: 15.

This chain joins TRBV3-1 (or the pseudogene TRBV3-2) and TRBJ2-6; 8 nucleotides align to TRBD1. Germline assignment: CDR1 LGHDT and CDR2 YNNKEL (reference sequence). The CDR3 runs 18 residues. V was pared by 2 bases and J by 3 bases, with 9 bases of the junction left unmatched. CDR3 residues: CASSQRAGGLGGANVLTF. The CDR3 DNA reads as TGTGCCAGCAGCCAACGTGCAGGGGGCCTTGGTGGGGCCAACGTCCTGACTTTC.

V gene TRBV27 combines with J gene TRBJ2-7; 7 bases match TRBD2. CDR1 MNHEY and CDR2 SMNVEV come from the germline V gene (reference sequence). The CDR3 has 14 residues. V lost 4 bases to trimming and J lost 2 bases; unmatched junction nucleotides: 5. CDR3 protein: CASSSWEGPYEQYF. CDR3 nucleotides: TGTGCCAGCAGTTCCTGGGAGGGCCCCTACGAGCAGTACTTC.

The rearrangement links TRBV5-1 to TRBJ1-1, with 9 bases lining up with TRBD1. The V segment lost 8 bases and the J segment 8 bases; nucleotides outside the gene matches: 16. Germline V gene sequence: CDR1 SGHRS, CDR2 YFSETQ. The CDR3 extends over 15 amino acids. This CDR3 reads CASMLWTGDRREAFF. The CDR3 coding sequence is TGCGCCAGTATGCTTTGGACAGGGGACAGGAGAGAAGCTTTCTTT.

This chain uses TRBV9 with TRBJ2-2; 7 bases are shared with TRBD2. V lost 4 bases to trimming and J lost 4 bases; unmatched junction nucleotides: 10. The CDR3 extends over 16 amino acids. CDR1 is SGDLS, CDR2 YYNGEE, per germline. The CDR3 spells CASSPWGGSSTGELFF. In DNA form, the CDR3 reads TGTGCCAGCAGCCCATGGGGGGGAAGTAGCACCGGGGAGCTGTTTTTT.

In its sample, this clone was seen a few times. CDR3: CASSASVGGREAFF. The DNA of the CDR3 is TGTGCCAGCAGCGCGTCCGTAGGGGGACGGGAAGCTTTCTTT. The chain links TRBV9 to TRBJ1-1; D may be TRBD1 (6 bases). The CDR3 sequence is 14 residues long. The V and J ends lost 3 bases and 8 bases respectively, with 17 bases between them. From germline, CDR1 is SGDLS and CDR2 YYNGEE.

To note about this clone: The sample contains more than one DNA sequence encoding this CDR3. The V gene is TRBV27, the J gene TRBJ2-2; 7 positions agree with TRBD1. CDR3 length: 16 residues. V shed 2 bases and J 2 bases; nucleotides not matched to a gene: 5. The germline V gene encodes CDR1 MNHEY and CDR2 SMNVEV (reference sequence). CDR3 nucleotides: TGTGCCAGCAGTTTACGCACAGGGGTTAACACCGGGGAGCTGTTTTTT. It encodes CASSLRTGVNTGELFF.

The chain has TRBV5-6 and TRBJ2-1, with 11 positions matching TRBD2. This CDR3 comprises 16 residues. CDR1 and CDR2 (germline): SGHDT, YYEEEE. Trimming at V came to 4 bases and at J to 5 bases, leaving 8 bases not matched to a gene. The CDR3 sequence is CASSNSGRAADNEQFF. In DNA, the CDR3 is TGTGCCAGCAGCAATAGCGGGAGGGCCGCTGACAATGAGCAGTTCTTC.

The chain joins TRBV4-2 to TRBJ1-2, with TRBD1 matching over 8 bases. The CDR3 has 15 residues. Germline V lookup: CDR1 LGHNA, CDR2 YNFKEQ. V lost 0 bases to trimming and J lost 7 bases; unmatched junction nucleotides: 7. The CDR3 region has the DNA TGTGCCAGCAGCCAAGATCAGGGGGCGCGAATTGGCTACACCTTC. Translated: CASSQDQGARIGYTF.

The chain uses TRBV4-1 and TRBJ2-5; D unresolved. The CDR3 spans 14 residues. V was clipped by 1 base and J by 2 bases, with 8 bases between them. CDR1 and CDR2 (germline): MGHRA, YSYEKL. This CDR3 reads CASSQVANQETQYF. For the CDR3, the DNA is TGCGCCAGCAGCCAAGTCGCGAATCAAGAGACCCAGTACTTC.

The chain carries TRBV5-1 and TRBJ2-1; 9 bases map to TRBD1. The CDR3 totals 16 residues. Germline V gives CDR1 SGHRS, CDR2 YFSETQ. V lost 2 bases, J lost 5 bases, and 8 bases stayed unmatched. The CDR3 sequence is CASSLQGAAVDNEQFF. The CDR3 DNA reads TGCGCCAGCAGCTTACAGGGGGCTGCGGTGGACAATGAGCAGTTCTTC.

V gene TRBV5-6 combines with J gene TRBJ2-1; 8 bases fit TRBD2. Trimming took 2 bases from V and 2 from J; bases not matched to a gene: 3. Germline CDR1 and CDR2: SGHDT and YYEEEE. This CDR3 has 15 amino acids. The CDR3: CASSFGAGAYNEQFF. Written as DNA, the CDR3 is TGTGCCAGCAGCTTTGGAGCGGGAGCCTACAATGAGCAGTTCTTC.